This entry lists 20 T cell receptor beta chains sequenced from one sample in a study of blood T cell repertoires in COVID-19. Measured with immunoSEQ multiplex PCR; TCRdb has only the in-frame clones, and not every one. The sample consists of fewer than 400,000 clones, around 87% of them appearing once. The sequencing input was peripheral blood. These receptors were obtained from a human donor in a cohort sampled during active COVID-19.

The chain combines TRBV18 with TRBJ1-4; 7 nucleotides line up with TRBD1. CDR1 and CDR2 from the germline V gene are KGHSH and LQKENI. The CDR3 loop spans 15 amino acids. V was pared by 5 bases and J by 4 bases, with 7 bases of the junction left unmatched. The CDR3 here is CASSRQGNGNEKLFF. The CDR3 bases are TGTGCCAGCTCAAGACAGGGCAACGGTAATGAAAAACTGTTTTTT.

V gene TRBV9 combines with J gene TRBJ1-6, with D hard to call. Germline CDR1 reads SGDLS; CDR2 reads YYNGEE. The CDR3 loop spans 16 amino acids. The V end lost 0 bases, the J end lost 2 bases, and 9 bases lay between the germline ends. CDR3 protein: CASSVGPGTYNSPLHF. For the CDR3, the DNA is TGTGCCAGCAGCGTAGGTCCGGGAACCTATAATTCACCCCTCCACTTT.

The chain links TRBV2 to TRBJ2-1, with 9 bases matching TRBD2. V lost 5 bases and J lost 2; bases outside the gene matches: 7. This CDR3 is 16 amino acids long. Per the germline V gene, CDR1 is SNHLY and CDR2 is FYNNEI. The CDR3 DNA reads as TGTGCCAGCAGTCTAACGACTAGCGGACCCTACAATGAGCAGTTCTTC. This encodes CASSLTTSGPYNEQFF.

This rearrangement joins TRBV30 to TRBJ1-2; 10 nucleotides match TRBD1. The CDR3 spans 15 residues. Germline lookup yields CDR1 GTSNPN and CDR2 SVGIG (reference sequence). Trimming cost V 2 bases and J 3 bases; bases outside gene matches: 6. The CDR3 sequence is CAWSPDRGIDYGYTF. Written as DNA, the CDR3 is TGTGCCTGGAGTCCGGACAGGGGGATCGACTATGGCTACACCTTC.

The chain combines TRBV6-6 with TRBJ1-2; D is perhaps TRBD1 (5 bases). V lost 7 bases to trimming and J lost 4 bases, with 16 bases between them. CDR1 is MNHNY and CDR2 is SVGAGI in the germline V gene (reference sequence). This CDR3 has 14 amino acids. The CDR3 reads CASISRDSPYGYTF. CDR3 coding DNA: TGTGCCAGCATCTCCAGGGATTCGCCCTATGGCTACACCTTC.

The chain carries TRBV9 and TRBJ2-5; D might be TRBD2 (6 bases). In germline, CDR1 is SGDLS, CDR2 YYNGEE. V was trimmed by 7 bases and J by 5 bases, leaving 21 bases between them. The CDR3 runs to 15 residues. As DNA, the CDR3 is TGTGCCAGCGGTCGTAGTGGGCGGGGCTTGGAGACCCAGTACTTC. Translating gives CASGRSGRGLETQYF.

V is TRBV19 and J is TRBJ1-4, with 12 bases fitting TRBD1. The CDR3 consists of 16 residues. Trimming took 1 base from V and 12 from J; bases not matched to a gene: 9. CDR1 and CDR2 (germline): LNHDA, SQIVND (reference sequence). CDR3 sequence: CASSIVSGTGGEELFF. CDR3 in DNA: TGTGCCAGTAGTATAGTTTCTGGGACAGGGGGCGAGGAACTGTTTTTT.

This clone was picked up one time. The J gene is TRBJ2-1, the V gene TRBV7-3, with a possible D match to TRBD2 (6 bases). Trimming left V 5 bases short and J 4 bases short, with 15 bases between. Germline CDR1 reads SGHTA; CDR2 reads FQGTGA. The CDR3 has 15 residues. Here the CDR3 DNA reads TGTGCCAGCAGCCCCGTCATAGGGAGGTACAATGAGCAGTTCTTC. Encoded protein: CASSPVIGRYNEQFF.

This chain uses TRBV4-2 with TRBJ2-3; 9 positions agree with TRBD2. CDR3 size: 16 residues. Germline CDR1 is LGHNA and CDR2 is YNFKEQ. With 0 bases clipped from V and 3 bases from J, the junction kept 4 bases outside the gene matches. The CDR3 is CASSQESGLATDTQYF. CDR3 sequence (DNA): TGTGCCAGCAGCCAAGAATCAGGACTAGCGACAGATACGCAGTATTTT.

On this clone: Other DNA variants within this sample encode the same CDR3. The rearrangement links TRBV29-1 to TRBJ1-1; D is unclear. V lost 3 bases and J 1 base, leaving 9 bases between the germline ends. Germline-derived CDR1 and CDR2 are SQVTM and ANQGSEA. The CDR3 runs 13 residues. The CDR3 spells CSVEGRTNTEAFF. For the CDR3, the DNA is TGCAGCGTTGAGGGGAGGACGAACACTGAAGCTTTCTTT.

The chain recombines TRBV19 with TRBJ2-2, with D unresolved. In germline, CDR1 is LNHDA, CDR2 SQIVND (reference sequence). The CDR3 totals 14 residues. The V gene lost 4 bases and the J gene lost 4 bases, with 10 bases spanning the gap. The CDR3 here is CASSKDFLTGELFF. The CDR3 region has the DNA TGTGCCAGTAGTAAAGACTTCCTCACCGGGGAGCTGTTTTTT.

The chain employs TRBV27 and TRBJ2-1; 12 positions match TRBD2. J gave up 12 bases and V 4 bases, and 7 bases lay outside the gene matches. The germline V gene has CDR1 MNHEY and CDR2 SMNVEV (reference sequence). The CDR3 spans 14 residues. The CDR3 region is CASSSSGRAPSQFF. The CDR3 coding sequence is TGTGCCAGCAGTTCTAGCGGGAGGGCCCCGTCGCAGTTCTTC.

V usage is TRBV11-2 and J usage is TRBJ1-1, with 8 bases lining up with TRBD1. The CDR3 consists of 13 residues. CDR1 is SGHAT and CDR2 is FQNNGV in the germline V gene. V dropped 5 bases and J dropped 3; count of bases not matched to a gene: 2. The CDR3 spells CASSMDRDTEAFF. CDR3 coding DNA: TGTGCCAGCAGCATGGACAGGGACACTGAAGCTTTCTTT.

The rearrangement uses TRBV5-1 and TRBJ1-3; D perhaps matches TRBD1 (5 bases). Germline values: CDR1 SGHRS, CDR2 YFSETQ. The CDR3 has 16 amino acids. Deletions cut 0 bases from V and 3 bases from J, with 13 bases between. Here the CDR3 DNA reads TGCGCCAGCAGCTTGGACCAGGGTGGCAGTGGAAACACCATATATTTT. Translation: CASSLDQGGSGNTIYF.

This clone was picked up one time. The rearrangement uses TRBV6-6 and TRBJ2-2, with a tentative D call TRBD2 (6 bases). This CDR3 region has 14 residues. Germline values: CDR1 MNHNY, CDR2 SVGAGI (reference sequence). Trimming took off 4 bases at V and 2 bases at J, with 8 bases between the two ends. The CDR3: CASSWAGNTGELFF. The CDR3 nucleotides are TGTGCCAGCAGTTGGGCGGGAAACACCGGGGAGCTGTTTTTT.

The chain couples TRBV7-7 to TRBJ2-1; 8 nucleotides agree with TRBD2. V lost 5 bases to trimming and J lost 9 bases; unmatched junction nucleotides: 9. The CDR3 contains 14 residues. The germline CDR1 and CDR2 sequences are SSHAT and FNYEAQ (reference sequence). CDR3 in DNA: TGTGCCAGCAGCCCCACGGCGGGAGGTGGTGAGCAGTTCTTC. Its protein is CASSPTAGGGEQFF.

Here the CDR3 reads CASSEATGPLERGYTF. For the CDR3, the DNA is TGTGCCAGCAGTGAAGCGACTGGTCCTCTAGAACGGGGCTACACCTTC. The chain combines TRBV6-1 with TRBJ1-2; the D is unclear. The V gene's germline CDR1 is MNHNS and CDR2 SASEGT. V was trimmed by 0 bases and J by 8 bases, leaving 19 bases between them. This CDR3 comprises 16 residues.

This sequence joins TRBV6-5 and TRBJ2-2; possibly TRBD1 for D (6 bases). V was pared by 5 bases and J by 6 bases, with 16 bases between. The CDR3 contains 15 residues. Looked up from germline, CDR1 is MNHEY and CDR2 is SVGAGI. The CDR3 loop is CASSRGQKRSGELFF. The CDR3 DNA is TGTGCCAGCAGTCGGGGACAAAAGAGGTCCGGGGAGCTGTTTTTT.

V is TRBV4-1 and J is TRBJ2-5, with TRBD2 as a possible D gene (5 bases). The germline V and J ends were trimmed by 2 bases and 5 bases, with 9 bases remaining between them. Germline-derived CDR1 and CDR2 are MGHRA and YSYEKL. This CDR3 contains 13 residues. This CDR3 is CASSQRERETQYF. The CDR3 DNA follows: TGCGCCAGCAGCCAAAGGGAGCGGGAGACCCAGTACTTC.

The chain recombines TRBV11-1 with TRBJ1-4; D not certain. In germline, CDR1 is SGHAT, CDR2 FQDESV (reference sequence). The V end was cut by 4 bases, the J end by 4 bases, with 10 bases between. This CDR3 is 14 amino acids long. The CDR3 nucleotides are TGTGCCAGCAGCTCGCGGGAGGGTAATGAAAAACTGTTTTTT. It encodes CASSSREGNEKLFF.